This T cell receptor (beta chain) was found in a study of blood T cell repertoires in COVID-19. At the level of the study: Sites in the United States, Italy and Spain provided acute and convalescent COVID-19 samples. T cells, B-cell-depleted T cells, or PBMCs supplied cDNA or gDNA.

Authors' processing steps: By means of reference gene primer amplification, nucleated cell counts were estimated. Profiled with immunoSEQ multiplex PCR; TCRdb holds only in-frame clones, not every one. The D gene and trimming were derived from the DNA, and the V and J assignments and clone size from that table. The repertoire has approximately 340,000 clones, approximately 82% of them found once; the top ten carry approximately 3.1%. The sequenced sample was peripheral blood. The clonotype comes from a man aged 30 to 39 with active or convalescent COVID-19.

The CDR3 here is CASSLPRSTGYLNTEAFF. The CDR3 DNA follows: TGCGCCAGCAGCCTCCCCCGTTCGACAGGGTACTTGAACACTGAAGCTTTCTTT. This rearrangement joins TRBV5-1 to TRBJ1-1; TRBD1 agrees at 7 bases. Germline assignment: CDR1 SGHRS and CDR2 YFSETQ. CDR3 size: 18 residues. Germline trimming cut 4 bases from V and 0 bases from J; bases unmatched to any gene: 15.